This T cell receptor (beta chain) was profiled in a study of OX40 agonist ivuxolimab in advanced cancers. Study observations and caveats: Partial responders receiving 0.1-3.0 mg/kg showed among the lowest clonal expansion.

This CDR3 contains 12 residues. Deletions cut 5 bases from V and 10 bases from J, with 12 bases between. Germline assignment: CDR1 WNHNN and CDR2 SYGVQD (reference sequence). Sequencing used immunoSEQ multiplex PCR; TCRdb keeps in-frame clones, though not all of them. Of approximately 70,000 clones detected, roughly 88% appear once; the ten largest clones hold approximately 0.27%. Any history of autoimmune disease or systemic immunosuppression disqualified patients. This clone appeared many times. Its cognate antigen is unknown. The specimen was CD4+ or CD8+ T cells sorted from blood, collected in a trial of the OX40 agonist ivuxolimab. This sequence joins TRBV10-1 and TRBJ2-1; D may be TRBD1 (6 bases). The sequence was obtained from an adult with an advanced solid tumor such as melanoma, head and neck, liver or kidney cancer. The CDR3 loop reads CASSRQDREQFF. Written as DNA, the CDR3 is TGCGCCAGCAGTAGACAGGACCGGGAGCAGTTCTTC.